One T cell receptor beta chain is described in this entry. No antigen is known for it. The data were taken from a study of shared clonotypes between healthy human individuals. General observations from the study: Since donors were few, the genetic and exposure-history diversity represented was limited.

The study separated CD4+ cells into CD45RA+ naive and CD45RA-negative memory subsets. V was cut by 1 base and J by 4 bases, with 7 bases left in between. The CDR3 runs 14 residues. In germline, CDR1 is SGHNT, CDR2 YENEEA. Once extracted for a subset, genomic DNA was divided evenly among several immunoSEQ plates. Repertoires were generated with immunoSEQ multiplex PCR, while TCRdb's copy carries only in-frame clones and drops some. Among roughly 2.5 million clones, around 90% were seen once, and the ten largest hold over 0.12%. Input material: naive CD4+ T cells sorted from blood. Subset indicated: CD45RA+ positively selected. This chain connects TRBV11-3 to TRBJ2-2; D remains ambiguous. This TCR was sampled from a man aged 18 to 30 in good health. DNA for the CDR3: TGTGCCAGCAGCTTAGTAGGAGCCACCGGGGAGCTGTTTTTT. This gives the protein CASSLVGATGELFF. The variable domain in full, completed from reference TRBV11-3 and TRBJ2-2, reads EAGVVQSPRYKIIEKKQPVAFWCNPISGHNTLYWYLQNLGQGPELLIRYENEEAVDDSQLPKDRFSAERLKGVDSTLKIQPAELGDSAVYLCASSLVGATGELFFGEGSRLTVL.